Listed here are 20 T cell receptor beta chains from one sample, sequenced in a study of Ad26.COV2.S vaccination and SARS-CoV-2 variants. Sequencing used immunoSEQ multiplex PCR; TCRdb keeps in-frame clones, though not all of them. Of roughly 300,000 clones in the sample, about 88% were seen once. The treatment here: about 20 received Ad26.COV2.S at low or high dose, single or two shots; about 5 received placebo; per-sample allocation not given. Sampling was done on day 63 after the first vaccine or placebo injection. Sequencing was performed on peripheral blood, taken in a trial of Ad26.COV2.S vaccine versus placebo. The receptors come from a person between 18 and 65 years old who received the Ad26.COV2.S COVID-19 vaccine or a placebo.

CDR3 DNA: TGTGCCAGCAGCCTTCGGGACCCTCAAGAGACCCAGTACTTC. It specifies CASSLRDPQETQYF. The chain uses TRBV7-9 and TRBJ2-5; D may be TRBD1 or TRBD2 (5 bases each). The CDR3 is made up of 14 amino acids. Trimming cost V 5 bases and J 2 bases, with 12 bases left between them. Germline loops: CDR1 SEHNR, CDR2 FQNEAQ (reference sequence).

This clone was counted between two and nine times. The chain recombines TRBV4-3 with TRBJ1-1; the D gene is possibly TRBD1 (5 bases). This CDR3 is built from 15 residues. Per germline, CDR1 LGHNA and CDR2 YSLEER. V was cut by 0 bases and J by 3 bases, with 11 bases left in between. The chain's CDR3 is CASSQEPRDDTEAFF. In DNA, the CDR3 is TGCGCCAGCAGCCAAGAACCCAGGGATGACACTGAAGCTTTCTTT.

CDR3 sequence reads: CASTQGAISTDTQYF. The CDR3 region has the DNA TGTGCCAGCACCCAGGGGGCAATTAGCACAGATACGCAGTATTTT. V usage is TRBV7-9 and J usage is TRBJ2-3, with 8 bases aligning to TRBD1. CDR1 and CDR2 (germline): SEHNR, FQNEAQ (reference sequence). V shed 7 bases and J 0 bases; nucleotides not matched to a gene: 6. The CDR3 contains 15 residues.

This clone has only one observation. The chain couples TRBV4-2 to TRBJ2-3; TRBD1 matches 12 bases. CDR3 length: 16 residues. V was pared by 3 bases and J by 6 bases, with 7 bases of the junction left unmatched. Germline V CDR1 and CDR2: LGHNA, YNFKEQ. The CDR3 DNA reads TGTGCCAGCAGCCAGTCACCGGGACAGGGGGCCGATACGCAGTATTTT. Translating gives CASSQSPGQGADTQYF.

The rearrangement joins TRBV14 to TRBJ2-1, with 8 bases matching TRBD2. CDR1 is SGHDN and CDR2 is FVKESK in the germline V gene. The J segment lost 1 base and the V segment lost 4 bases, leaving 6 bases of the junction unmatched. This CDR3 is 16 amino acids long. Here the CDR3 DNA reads TGTGCCAGCAGCCCCGGGGGGGCCTGGTCCTACAATGAGCAGTTCTTC. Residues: CASSPGGAWSYNEQFF. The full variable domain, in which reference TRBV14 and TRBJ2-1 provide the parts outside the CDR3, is EAGVTQFPSHSVIEKGQTVTLRCDPISGHDNLYWYRRVMGKEIKFLLHFVKESKQDESGMPNNRFLAERTGGTYSTLKVQPAELEDSGVYFCASSPGGAWSYNEQFFGPGTRLTVL.

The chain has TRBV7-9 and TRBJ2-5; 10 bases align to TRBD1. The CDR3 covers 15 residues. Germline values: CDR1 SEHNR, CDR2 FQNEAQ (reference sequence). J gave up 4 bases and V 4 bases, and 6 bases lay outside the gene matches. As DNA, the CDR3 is TGTGCCAGCAGCTACCCGGGACAGGGGAGAGAGACCCAGTACTTC. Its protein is CASSYPGQGRETQYF.

The CDR3 spells CASSLVSGSREKLFF. CDR3 in DNA: TGTGCCAGCAGCTTAGTATCCGGCTCTAGGGAAAAACTGTTTTTT. J is TRBJ1-4 and V is TRBV7-8; D is unclear. Trimming removed 1 base from V and 8 bases from J, with 14 bases in between. Germline CDR1 reads SGHVS; CDR2 reads FQNEAQ. The CDR3 is 15 amino acids.

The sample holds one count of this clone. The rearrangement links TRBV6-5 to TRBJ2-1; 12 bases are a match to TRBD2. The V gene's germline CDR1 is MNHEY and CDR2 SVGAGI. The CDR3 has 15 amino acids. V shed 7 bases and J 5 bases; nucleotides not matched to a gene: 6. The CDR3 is CASIPLAGGDNEQFF. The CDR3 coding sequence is TGTGCCAGCATCCCACTAGCGGGAGGCGACAATGAGCAGTTCTTC.

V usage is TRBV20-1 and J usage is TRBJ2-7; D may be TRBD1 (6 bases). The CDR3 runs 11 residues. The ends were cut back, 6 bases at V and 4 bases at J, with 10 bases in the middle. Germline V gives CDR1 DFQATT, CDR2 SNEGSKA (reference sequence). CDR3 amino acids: CSAGARYEQYF. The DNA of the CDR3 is TGCAGTGCGGGGGCGAGGTACGAGCAGTACTTC.

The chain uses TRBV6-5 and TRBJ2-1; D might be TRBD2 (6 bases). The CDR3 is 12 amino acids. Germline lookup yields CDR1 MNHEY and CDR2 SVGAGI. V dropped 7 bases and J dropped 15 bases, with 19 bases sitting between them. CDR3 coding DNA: TGTGCCAGCAATCGTCTAGCGAACCCATCGTTCTTC. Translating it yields CASNRLANPSFF.

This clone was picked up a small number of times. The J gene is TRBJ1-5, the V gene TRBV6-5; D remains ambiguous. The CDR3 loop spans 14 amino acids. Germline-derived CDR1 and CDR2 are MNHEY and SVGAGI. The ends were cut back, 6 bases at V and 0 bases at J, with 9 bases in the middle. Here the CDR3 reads CASRPEGSNQPQHF. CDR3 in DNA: TGTGCCAGCAGGCCAGAGGGTAGCAATCAGCCCCAGCATTTT.

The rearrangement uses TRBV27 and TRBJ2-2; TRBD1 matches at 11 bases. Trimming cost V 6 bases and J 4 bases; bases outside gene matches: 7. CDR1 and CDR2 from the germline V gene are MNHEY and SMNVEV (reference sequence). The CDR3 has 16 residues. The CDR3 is CASRQTGTGGTGELFF. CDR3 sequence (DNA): TGTGCCAGCAGACAGACGGGGACAGGGGGCACCGGGGAGCTGTTTTTT.

The chain's CDR3 is CASNREGAPYEQYF. CDR3 in DNA: TGTGCCAGCAATCGCGAGGGGGCCCCCTACGAGCAGTACTTC. This chain joins TRBV6-5 and TRBJ2-7; 7 bases line up with TRBD1. The CDR3 totals 14 residues. After removal of 7 bases from V and 2 bases from J, the junction contained 8 bases not matched to a gene. Germline V gene sequence: CDR1 MNHEY, CDR2 SVGAGI.

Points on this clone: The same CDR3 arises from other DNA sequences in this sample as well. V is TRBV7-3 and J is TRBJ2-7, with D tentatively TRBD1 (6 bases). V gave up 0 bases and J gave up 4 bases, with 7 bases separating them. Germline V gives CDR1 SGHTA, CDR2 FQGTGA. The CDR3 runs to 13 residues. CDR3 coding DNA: TGTGCCAGCAGCTTAACAGGGGGTTACGAGCAGTACTTC. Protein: CASSLTGGYEQYF.

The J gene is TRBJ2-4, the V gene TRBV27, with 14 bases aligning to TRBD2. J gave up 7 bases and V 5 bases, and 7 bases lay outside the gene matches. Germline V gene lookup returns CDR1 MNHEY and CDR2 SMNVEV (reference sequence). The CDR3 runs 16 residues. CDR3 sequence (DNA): TGTGCCAGCAGTACAGGGACTAGCGGGAGTGGGAACATTCAGTACTTC. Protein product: CASSTGTSGSGNIQYF.

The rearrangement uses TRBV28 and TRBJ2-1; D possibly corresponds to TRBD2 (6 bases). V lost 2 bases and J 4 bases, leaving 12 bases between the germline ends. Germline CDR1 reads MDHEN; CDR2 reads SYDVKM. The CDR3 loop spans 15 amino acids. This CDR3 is CASSLRAGGYNEQFF. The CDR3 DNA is TGTGCCAGCAGTTTACGGGCCGGGGGATACAATGAGCAGTTCTTC.

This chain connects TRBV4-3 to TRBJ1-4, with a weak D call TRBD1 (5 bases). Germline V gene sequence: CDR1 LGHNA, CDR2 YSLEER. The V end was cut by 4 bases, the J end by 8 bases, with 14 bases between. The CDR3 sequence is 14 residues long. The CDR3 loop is CASSLGDLREKLFF. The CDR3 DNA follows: TGCGCCAGCAGCCTAGGGGATTTGCGAGAAAAACTGTTTTTT.

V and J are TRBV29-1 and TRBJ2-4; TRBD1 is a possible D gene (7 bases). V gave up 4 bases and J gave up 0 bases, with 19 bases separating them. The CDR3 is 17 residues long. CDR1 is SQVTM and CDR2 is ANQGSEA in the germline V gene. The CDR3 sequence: CSVGRGTVGIAKNIQYF. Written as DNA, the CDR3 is TGCAGCGTTGGTCGGGGGACAGTGGGGATAGCCAAAAACATTCAGTACTTC.

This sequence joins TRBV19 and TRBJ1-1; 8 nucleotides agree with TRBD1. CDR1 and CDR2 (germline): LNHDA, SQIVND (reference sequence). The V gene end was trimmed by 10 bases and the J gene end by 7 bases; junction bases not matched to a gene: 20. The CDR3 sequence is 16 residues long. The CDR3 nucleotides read TGTGCCACCATCCGGACAGGGTATACGTCCGGGCATGAAGCTTTCTTT. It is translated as CATIRTGYTSGHEAFF.

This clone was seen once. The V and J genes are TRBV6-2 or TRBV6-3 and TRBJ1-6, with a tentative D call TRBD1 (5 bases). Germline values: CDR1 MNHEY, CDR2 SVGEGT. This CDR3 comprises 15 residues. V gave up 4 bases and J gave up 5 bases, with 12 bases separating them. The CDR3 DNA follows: TGTGCCAGCAGTTCTCAGGGAACGAATAATTCACCCCTCCACTTT. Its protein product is CASSSQGTNNSPLHF.